The text below deals with one T cell receptor (beta chain). The target of this receptor is not known. Qualities for individual bases were not recorded, and no much larger clone is one base off. Selection of patients required sufficient residual fresh-frozen tumor tissue and over two years of available survival data. Although molecular status otherwise differed among the glioblastoma patients, no patient had an isocitrate dehydrogenase mutation. PBMC were collected before vaccination, two weeks after the third vaccination, and at tumor progression if progression occurred. Genomic DNA was extracted with the Qiagen DNeasy Blood extraction Kit. TCRB CDR3 regions were amplified from roughly 1.8 ug genomic DNA, or all available DNA if less, using the immunoSEQ assay. For multiplex PCR, 60 forward primers for TCR V beta segments and 13 reverse primers for J beta segments were used. To estimate the number of reads per starting template, synthetic control templates were added to each sample at limiting dilution. Reads of 87 bp were generated by sequencing on the Illumina HiSeq System. The paper's data handling went like this. To remove PCR and sequencing errors, closely related sequences were merged with a nearest neighbor algorithm. TCR overlap was defined as the percentage of unique tumor TCR beta sequences that were also present in the same patient's peripheral blood. What TCRdb holds here is the immuneACCESS table cut down to in-frame rearrangements. Part of the clones is not present; checked against another copy, under half of the missing clones reflect an unresolved V gene, and the others are unexplained. The V and J calls and clone size are taken from that table; D and trimming were inferred from the DNA. The sample contains some 70,000 clones, around 81% of them found a single time. The ten top clones hold approximately 7.9% of the sample.

This sample was included in a study of glioma-infiltrating T cells after dendritic cell vaccination listed by TCRdb under 2016. About the study as a whole: Of the 15 or so glioblastoma patients in the cohort, all drawn from Phase I and II dendritic cell vaccination trials, 9 were newly diagnosed and 6 had recurrent disease. Between the early 2000s and the early 2010s, the patients were given dendritic cell vaccination pulsed with autologous tumor lysate. The vaccine consisted of monocyte-derived dendritic cells cultured seven to eight days with IL-4 and GM-CSF, then pulsed overnight with autologous tumor lysate. Three intradermal dendritic cell vaccine injections were administered to patients at biweekly intervals in the arm below the axilla. Tumor-infiltrating lymphocyte content was quantified and tumor and blood repertoires were compared in dendritic cell-vaccinated glioblastoma patients by deep sequencing of TCR beta CDR3 regions. TCR sequencing metrics, including TIL content and tumor-blood repertoire overlap, were correlated with survival after dendritic cell vaccination. On the study overall, not on this receptor specifically: The cohort was small and heterogeneous, few patients had complete blood and tumor sets, and even fewer had initial-recurrent tumor pairs. After dendritic cell vaccination, a higher estimated pretreatment TIL content predicted longer time to progression and longer overall survival. The response model built on TCR overlap across three groups was characterized as speculative, with prospective validation still needed. TCR clonality showed no direct relationship with survival, which suggests that a diverse polyclonal response may matter.

The source of this sequence is a human donor with glioblastoma. The material was blood, obtained before dendritic cell vaccination.

The CDR3 protein: CASSLRPYGYTF. The DNA sequence is TGTGCCAGCAGCTTGCGTCCCTATGGCTACACCTTC. The sequence joins TRBV5-6 to TRBJ1-2, with no D gene named confidently. V and J lose 1 base and 4 bases, and a span of 5 bases separates them. The CDR3 numbers 12 residues from cysteine through phenylalanine. This entry keeps only the CDR3 DNA: 36 bases, framed from base 1. CDR1 SGHDT and CDR2 YYEEEE were looked up in the germline V gene.